This TCR beta chain came from a study of T cell repertoires in cytomegalovirus infection. On the study more broadly: Public TCR beta signatures provided an indication of both CMV infection and a matching HLA type.

In germline, CDR1 is MNHEY, CDR2 SMNVEV (reference sequence). This CDR3 is built from 16 residues. General observations from the study: The study found HLA-C-restricted CMV-specific TCR beta clonotypes dominating the ex vivo response. The study identified carriers of CMV plus the relevant HLA from cumulative public TCR beta family frequency.

In regard to this clonotype: The antigen is not known. The junction departs from the called germline gene at one end, perhaps through a read error.

One entry per CDR3 protein, called by TCRdb with MiXCR from the reads. The sample contains approximately 750,000 distinct CDR3 sequences, 35% to 45% of which appear only once. Sequences were obtained from PBMCs. The chain couples TRBV27 to TRBJ2-1; D is perhaps TRBD1 (5 bases). The sequence was obtained from a human donor in good health (CMV status not recorded). Some clones in this sample may be carry-over from other donors' samples. The CDR3 DNA is TGTGCCAGCAGTATCGACAGTCCACCAACTTACAATGATCAGTTCTTC. Translated: CASSIDSPPTYNDQFF.